The T cell receptor beta chain under discussion was sequenced for a study of shared clonotypes between healthy human individuals. General observations from the study: Non-shared clonotypes had lower generation probabilities than those shared by all four donors.

The DNA input per sorted-subset replicate PCR was about 180 ng, corresponding to 25,000 to 30,000 T cell genomes. Here immunoSEQ multiplex PCR was the method, and the copy in TCRdb shows in-frame clones only, minus some. The table has 2.3 million or so clones, approximately 95% seen once. V lost 0 bases, J lost 8 bases, and 9 bases stayed unmatched. This CDR3 comprises 16 residues. Germline assignment: CDR1 MNHEY and CDR2 SMNVEV (reference sequence). In the case of this clone: Its antigen is as yet unknown.

There were only Caucasian adults among the donors, and all lived in Nashville, Tennessee. This clonotype was obtained from a man younger than 30 in good health. Some clones in this sample may be carry-over from other donors' samples. V and J are TRBV27 and TRBJ2-1; 8 nucleotides agree with TRBD2. What was sequenced was naive CD4+ T cells from PBMCs. As to subset: CD45RA+ positively selected. This CDR3 reads CASSLSYSGIGYEQFF. In DNA, the CDR3 is TGTGCCAGCAGTTTATCCTATAGCGGGATTGGGTATGAGCAGTTCTTC.